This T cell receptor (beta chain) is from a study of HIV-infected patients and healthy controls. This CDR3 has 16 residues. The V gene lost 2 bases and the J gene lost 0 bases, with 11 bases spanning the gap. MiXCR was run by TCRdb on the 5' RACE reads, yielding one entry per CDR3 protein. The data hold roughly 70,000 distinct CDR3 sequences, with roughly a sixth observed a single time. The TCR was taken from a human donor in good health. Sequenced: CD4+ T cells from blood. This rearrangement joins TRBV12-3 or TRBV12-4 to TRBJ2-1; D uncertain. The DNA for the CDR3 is TGTGCCAGCAGTTTAACCCGTCTTTCCTCCTACAATGAGCAGTTCTTC. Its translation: CASSLTRLSSYNEQFF.